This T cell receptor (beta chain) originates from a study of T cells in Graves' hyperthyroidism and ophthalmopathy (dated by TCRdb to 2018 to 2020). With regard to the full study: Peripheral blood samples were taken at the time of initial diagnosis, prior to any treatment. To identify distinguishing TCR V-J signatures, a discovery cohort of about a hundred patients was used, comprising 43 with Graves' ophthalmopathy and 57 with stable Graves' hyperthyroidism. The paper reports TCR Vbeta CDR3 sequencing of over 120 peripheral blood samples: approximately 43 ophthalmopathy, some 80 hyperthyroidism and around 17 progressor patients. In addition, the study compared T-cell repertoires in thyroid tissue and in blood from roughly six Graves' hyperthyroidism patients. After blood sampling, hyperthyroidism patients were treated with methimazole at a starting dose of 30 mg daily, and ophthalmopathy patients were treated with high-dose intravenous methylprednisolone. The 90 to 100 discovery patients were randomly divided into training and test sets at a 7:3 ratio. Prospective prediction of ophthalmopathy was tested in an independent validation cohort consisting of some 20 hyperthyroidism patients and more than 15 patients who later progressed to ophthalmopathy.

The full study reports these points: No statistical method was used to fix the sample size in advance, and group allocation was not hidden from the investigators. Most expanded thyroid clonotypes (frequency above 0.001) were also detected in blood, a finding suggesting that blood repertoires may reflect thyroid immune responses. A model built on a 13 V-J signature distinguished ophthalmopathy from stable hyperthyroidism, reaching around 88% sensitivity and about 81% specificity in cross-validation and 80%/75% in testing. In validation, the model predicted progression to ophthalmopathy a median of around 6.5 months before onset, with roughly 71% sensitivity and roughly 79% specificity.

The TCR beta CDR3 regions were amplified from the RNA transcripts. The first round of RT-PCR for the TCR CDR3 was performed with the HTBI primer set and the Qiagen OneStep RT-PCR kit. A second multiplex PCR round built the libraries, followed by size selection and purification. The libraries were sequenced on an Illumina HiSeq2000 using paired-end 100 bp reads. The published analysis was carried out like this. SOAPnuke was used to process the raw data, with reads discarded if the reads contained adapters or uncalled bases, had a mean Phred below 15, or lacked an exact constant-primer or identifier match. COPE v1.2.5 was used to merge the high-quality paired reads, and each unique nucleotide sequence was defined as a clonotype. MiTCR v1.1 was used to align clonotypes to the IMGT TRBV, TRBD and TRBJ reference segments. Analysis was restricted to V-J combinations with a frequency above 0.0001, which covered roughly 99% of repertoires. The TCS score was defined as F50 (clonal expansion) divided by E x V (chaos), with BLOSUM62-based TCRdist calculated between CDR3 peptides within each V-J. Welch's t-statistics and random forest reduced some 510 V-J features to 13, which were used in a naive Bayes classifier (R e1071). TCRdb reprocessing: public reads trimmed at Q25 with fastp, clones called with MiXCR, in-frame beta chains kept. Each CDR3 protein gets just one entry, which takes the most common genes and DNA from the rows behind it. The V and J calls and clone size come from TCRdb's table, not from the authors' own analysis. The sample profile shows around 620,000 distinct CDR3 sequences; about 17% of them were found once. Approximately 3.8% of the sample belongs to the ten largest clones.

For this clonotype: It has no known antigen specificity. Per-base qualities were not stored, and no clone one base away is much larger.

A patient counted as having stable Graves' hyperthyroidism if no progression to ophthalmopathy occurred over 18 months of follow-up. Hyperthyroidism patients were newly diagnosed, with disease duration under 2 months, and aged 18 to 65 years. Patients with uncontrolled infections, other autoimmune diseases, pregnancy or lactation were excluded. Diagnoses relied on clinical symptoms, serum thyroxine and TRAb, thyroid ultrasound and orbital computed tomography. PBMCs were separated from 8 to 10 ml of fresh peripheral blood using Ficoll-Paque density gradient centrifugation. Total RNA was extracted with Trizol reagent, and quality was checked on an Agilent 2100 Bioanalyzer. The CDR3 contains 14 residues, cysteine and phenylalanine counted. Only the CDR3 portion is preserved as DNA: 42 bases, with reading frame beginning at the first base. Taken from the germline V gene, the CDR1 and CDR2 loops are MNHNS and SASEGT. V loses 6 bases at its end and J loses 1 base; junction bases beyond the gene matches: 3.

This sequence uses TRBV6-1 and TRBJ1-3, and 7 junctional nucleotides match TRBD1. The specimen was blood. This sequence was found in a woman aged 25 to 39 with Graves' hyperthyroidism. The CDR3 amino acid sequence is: CASRQTGSGNTIYF. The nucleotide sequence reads TGTGCCAGCAGGCAGACAGGGTCTGGAAACACCATATATTTT.